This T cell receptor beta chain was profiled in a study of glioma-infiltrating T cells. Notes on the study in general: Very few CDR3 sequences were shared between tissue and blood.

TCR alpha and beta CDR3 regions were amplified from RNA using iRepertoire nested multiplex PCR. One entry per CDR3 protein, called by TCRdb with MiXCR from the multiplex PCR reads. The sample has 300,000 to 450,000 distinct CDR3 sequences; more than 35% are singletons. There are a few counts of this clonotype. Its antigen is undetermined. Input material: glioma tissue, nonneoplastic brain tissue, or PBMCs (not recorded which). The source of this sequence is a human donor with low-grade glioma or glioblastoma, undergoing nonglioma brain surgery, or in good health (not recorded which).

The CDR3 loop reads CSAGPVLSYEQYF. For the CDR3, the DNA is TGCAGTGCGGGCCCGGTCCTCTCCTACGAGCAGTACTTC. The chain uses TRBV20-1 and TRBJ2-7, with D uncertain. Germline V gene lookup returns CDR1 DFQATT and CDR2 SNEGSKA (reference sequence). V was clipped by 6 bases and J by 0 bases, with 12 bases between them. The CDR3 spans 13 residues.